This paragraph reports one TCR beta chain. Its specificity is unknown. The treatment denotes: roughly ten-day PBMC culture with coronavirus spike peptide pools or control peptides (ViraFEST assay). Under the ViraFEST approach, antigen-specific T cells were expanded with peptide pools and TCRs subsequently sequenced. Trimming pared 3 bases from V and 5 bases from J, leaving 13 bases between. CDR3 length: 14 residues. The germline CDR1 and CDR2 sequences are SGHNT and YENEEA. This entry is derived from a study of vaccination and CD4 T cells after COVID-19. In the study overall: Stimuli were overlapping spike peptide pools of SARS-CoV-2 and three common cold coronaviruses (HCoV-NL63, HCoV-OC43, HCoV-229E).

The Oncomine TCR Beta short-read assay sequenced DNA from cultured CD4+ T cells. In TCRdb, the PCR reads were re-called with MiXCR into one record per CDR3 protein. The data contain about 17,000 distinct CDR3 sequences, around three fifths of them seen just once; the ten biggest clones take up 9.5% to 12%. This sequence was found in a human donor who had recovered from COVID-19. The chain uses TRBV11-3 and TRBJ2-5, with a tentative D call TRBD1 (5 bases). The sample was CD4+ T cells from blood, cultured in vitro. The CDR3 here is CASSLGTGMETQYF. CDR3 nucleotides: TGTGCCAGCAGCTTGGGCACAGGCATGGAGACCCAGTACTTC.